This TCR beta chain was obtained from a study of T-cell memory formation after mild COVID-19. Study-wide points: CD4+ bias marked clones expanding day 15 to 37, unlike balanced contracting clones.

The CDR3 loop spans 12 amino acids. Germline V lookup: CDR1 LNHDA, CDR2 SQIVND (reference sequence). Trimming took 4 bases from V and 10 from J, leaving 11 bases between them. Worth noting for this clonotype: Its antigen is as yet unknown.

The 5'RACE method, run with constant-segment primers, produced TCR alpha and TCR beta cDNA libraries (carrying sample barcodes and UMIs). Via MiXCR, TCRdb re-called the 5' RACE reads, giving one row per CDR3 protein. The sample includes approximately 270,000 distinct CDR3 sequences, about 16% of them seen just once. The chain is built from TRBV19 and TRBJ2-1; D possibly matches TRBD1 or TRBD2 (5 bases each). The TCR was taken from a man aged 18 to 30 who had mild COVID-19 (a few samples of this study predate the infection). Cell type and time point are not known. Sequencing was carried out using PBMCs or a T cell subset sorted from them (not recorded which). The CDR3, as DNA: TGTGCCAGTAGTACCGGGACCCTCGAGCAGTTCTTC. Amino acid sequence: CASSTGTLEQFF.